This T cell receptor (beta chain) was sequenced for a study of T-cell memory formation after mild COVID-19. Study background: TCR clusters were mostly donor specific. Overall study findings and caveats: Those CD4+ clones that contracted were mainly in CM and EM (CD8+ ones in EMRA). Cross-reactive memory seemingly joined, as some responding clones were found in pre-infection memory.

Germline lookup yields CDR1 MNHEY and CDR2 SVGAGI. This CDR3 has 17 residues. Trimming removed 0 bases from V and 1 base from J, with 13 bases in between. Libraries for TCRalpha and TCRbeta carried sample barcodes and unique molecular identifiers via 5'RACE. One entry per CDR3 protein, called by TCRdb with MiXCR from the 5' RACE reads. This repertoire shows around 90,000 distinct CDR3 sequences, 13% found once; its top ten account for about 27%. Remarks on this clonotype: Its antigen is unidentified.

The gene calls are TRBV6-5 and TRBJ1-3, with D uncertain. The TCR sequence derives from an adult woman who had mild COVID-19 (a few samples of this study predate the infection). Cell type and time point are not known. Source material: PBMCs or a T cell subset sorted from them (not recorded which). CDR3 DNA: TGTGCCAGCAGTTACTCCGCGGGTGGGGAATCTGGAAACACCATATATTTT. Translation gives CASSYSAGGESGNTIYF.